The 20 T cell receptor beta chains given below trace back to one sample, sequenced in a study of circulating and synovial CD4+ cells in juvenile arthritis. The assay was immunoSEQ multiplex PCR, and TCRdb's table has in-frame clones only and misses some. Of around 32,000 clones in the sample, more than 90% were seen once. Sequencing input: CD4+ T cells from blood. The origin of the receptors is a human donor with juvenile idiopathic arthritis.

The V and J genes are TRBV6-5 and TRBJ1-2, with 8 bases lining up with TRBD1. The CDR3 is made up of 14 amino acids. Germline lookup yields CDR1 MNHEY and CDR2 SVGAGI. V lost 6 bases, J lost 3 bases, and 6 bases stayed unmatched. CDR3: CASSHQGQDYGYTF. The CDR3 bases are TGTGCCAGCAGCCACCAGGGACAGGACTATGGCTACACCTTC.

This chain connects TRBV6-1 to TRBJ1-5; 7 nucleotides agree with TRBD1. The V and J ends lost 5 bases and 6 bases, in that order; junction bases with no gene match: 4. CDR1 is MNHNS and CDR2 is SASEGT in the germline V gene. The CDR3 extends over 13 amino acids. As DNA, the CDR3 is TGTGCCAGCAGTACTCAGGGGGGTCAGCCCCAGCATTTT. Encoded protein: CASSTQGGQPQHF.

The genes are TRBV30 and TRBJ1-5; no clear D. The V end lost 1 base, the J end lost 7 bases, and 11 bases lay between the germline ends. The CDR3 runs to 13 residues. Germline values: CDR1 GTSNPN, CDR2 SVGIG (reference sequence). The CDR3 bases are TGTGCCTGGAGTGAGAGAGCGGACCAGCCCCAGCATTTT. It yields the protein CAWSERADQPQHF.

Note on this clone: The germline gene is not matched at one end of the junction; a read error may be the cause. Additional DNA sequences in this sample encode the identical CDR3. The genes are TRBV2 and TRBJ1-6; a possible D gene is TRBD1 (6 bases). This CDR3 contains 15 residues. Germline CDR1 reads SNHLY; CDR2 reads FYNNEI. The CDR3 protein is CASRKGGQYNSPLHF. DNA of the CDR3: TGTGCCAGCAGAAAGGGGGGGCAATATAATTCCCCCCTCCACTTT.

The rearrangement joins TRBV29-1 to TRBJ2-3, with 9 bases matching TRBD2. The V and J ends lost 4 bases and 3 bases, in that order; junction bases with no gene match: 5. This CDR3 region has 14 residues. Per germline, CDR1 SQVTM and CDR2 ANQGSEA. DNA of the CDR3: TGCAGCGTTGTGGTAGCGGGAGTAACAGATACGCAGTATTTT. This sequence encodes CSVVVAGVTDTQYF.

The CDR3 reads CASSLGGPGAGEQYF. Written as DNA, the CDR3 is TGTGCCAGCAGCTTAGGGGGCCCGGGAGCAGGGGAGCAGTACTTC. The genes are TRBV11-3 and TRBJ2-7; tentative D call: TRBD2 (6 bases). The CDR3 length is 15 residues. Trimming left V 1 base short and J 7 bases short, with 17 bases between. CDR1 is SGHNT and CDR2 is YENEEA in the germline V gene.

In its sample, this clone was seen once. The CDR3 coding sequence is TGTGCCACCAGCAGAGATGTTAGTAGCGGAGAGACCCAGTACTTC. As protein: CATSRDVSSGETQYF. V usage is TRBV15 and J usage is TRBJ2-5; perhaps TRBD2 as D (6 bases). The CDR3 contains 15 residues. The V and J ends lost 0 bases and 4 bases respectively, with 12 bases between them. The V gene's germline CDR1 is LNHNV and CDR2 YYDKDF (reference sequence).

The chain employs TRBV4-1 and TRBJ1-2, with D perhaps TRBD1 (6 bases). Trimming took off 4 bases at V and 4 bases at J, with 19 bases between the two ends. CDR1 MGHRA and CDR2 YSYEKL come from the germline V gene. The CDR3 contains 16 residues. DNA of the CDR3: TGCGCCAGCAGCCGAAGTGGAGAAGACAGGCCCTATGGCTACACCTTC. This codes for CASSRSGEDRPYGYTF.

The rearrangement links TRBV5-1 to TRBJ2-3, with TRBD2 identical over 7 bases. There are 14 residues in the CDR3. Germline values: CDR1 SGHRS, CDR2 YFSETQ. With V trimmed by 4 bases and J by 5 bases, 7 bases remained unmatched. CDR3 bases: TGCGCCAGCAGCCCAACACCGGGGGGAGATACGCAGTATTTT. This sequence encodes CASSPTPGGDTQYF.

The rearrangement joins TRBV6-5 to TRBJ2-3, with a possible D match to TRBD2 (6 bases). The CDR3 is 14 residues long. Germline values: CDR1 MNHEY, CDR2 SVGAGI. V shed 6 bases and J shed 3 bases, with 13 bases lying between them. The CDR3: CASRPGLTTDTQYF. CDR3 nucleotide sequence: TGTGCCAGCAGGCCGGGACTCACGACAGATACGCAGTATTTT.

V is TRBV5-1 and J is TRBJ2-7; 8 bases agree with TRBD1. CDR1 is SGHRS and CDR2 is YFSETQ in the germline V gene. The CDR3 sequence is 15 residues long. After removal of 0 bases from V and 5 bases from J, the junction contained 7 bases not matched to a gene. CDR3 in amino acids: CASSLGVTGVDEQYF. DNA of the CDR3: TGCGCCAGCAGCTTGGGTGTGACAGGGGTTGACGAGCAGTACTTC.

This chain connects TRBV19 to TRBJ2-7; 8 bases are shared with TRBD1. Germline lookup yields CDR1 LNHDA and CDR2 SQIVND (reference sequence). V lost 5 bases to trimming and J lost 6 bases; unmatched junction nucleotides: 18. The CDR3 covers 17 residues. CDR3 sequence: CASSPTPPGQDQGEQYF. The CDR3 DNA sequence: TGTGCCAGTAGTCCAACTCCACCGGGACAGGATCAAGGCGAGCAGTACTTC. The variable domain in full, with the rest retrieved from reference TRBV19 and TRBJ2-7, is DGGITQSPKYLFRKEGQNVTLSCEQNLNHDAMYWYRQDPGQGLRLIYYSQIVNDFQKGDIAEGYSVSREKKESFPLTVTSAQKNPTAFYLCASSPTPPGQDQGEQYFGPGTRLTVT.

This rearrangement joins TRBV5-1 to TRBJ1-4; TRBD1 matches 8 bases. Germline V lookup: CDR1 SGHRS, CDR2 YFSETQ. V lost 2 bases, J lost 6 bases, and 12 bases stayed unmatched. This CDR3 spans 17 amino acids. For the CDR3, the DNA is TGCGCCAGCAGCTTTTGGGACAGGACGGGCTTGGATGAAAAACTGTTTTTT. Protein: CASSFWDRTGLDEKLFF.

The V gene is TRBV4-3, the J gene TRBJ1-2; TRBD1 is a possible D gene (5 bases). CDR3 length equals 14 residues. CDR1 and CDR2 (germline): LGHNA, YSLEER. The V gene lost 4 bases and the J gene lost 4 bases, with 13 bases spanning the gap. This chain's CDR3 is CASSPSVQGYGYTF. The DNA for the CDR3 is TGCGCCAGCAGCCCGTCTGTCCAGGGCTATGGCTACACCTTC.

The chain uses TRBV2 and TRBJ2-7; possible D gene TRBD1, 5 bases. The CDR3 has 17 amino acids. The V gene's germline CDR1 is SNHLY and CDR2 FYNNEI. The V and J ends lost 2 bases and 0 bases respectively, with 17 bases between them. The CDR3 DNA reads TGTGCCAGCAGTGAACAGGGCAGACTTTTCAGCTCCTACGAGCAGTACTTC. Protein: CASSEQGRLFSSYEQYF.

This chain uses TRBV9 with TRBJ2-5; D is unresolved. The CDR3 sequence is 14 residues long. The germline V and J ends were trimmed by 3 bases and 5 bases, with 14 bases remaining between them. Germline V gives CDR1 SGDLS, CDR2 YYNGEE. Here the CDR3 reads CASSALDTGETQYF. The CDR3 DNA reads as TGTGCCAGCAGCGCCCTAGATACTGGGGAGACCCAGTACTTC.

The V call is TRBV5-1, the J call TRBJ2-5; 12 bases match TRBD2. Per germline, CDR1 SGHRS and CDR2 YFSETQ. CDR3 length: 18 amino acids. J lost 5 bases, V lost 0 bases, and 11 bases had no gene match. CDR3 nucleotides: TGCGCCAGCAGCTTGGCCATCGGACTAGCGGGGACAGGCGAGACCCAGTACTTC. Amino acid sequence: CASSLAIGLAGTGETQYF.

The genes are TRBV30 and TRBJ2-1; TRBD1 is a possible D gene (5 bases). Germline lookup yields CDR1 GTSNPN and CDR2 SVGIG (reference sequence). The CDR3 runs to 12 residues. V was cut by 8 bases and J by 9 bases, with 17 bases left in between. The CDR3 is CAQVLRAAEQFF. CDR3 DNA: TGTGCCCAGGTTCTCAGGGCCGCTGAGCAGTTCTTC.

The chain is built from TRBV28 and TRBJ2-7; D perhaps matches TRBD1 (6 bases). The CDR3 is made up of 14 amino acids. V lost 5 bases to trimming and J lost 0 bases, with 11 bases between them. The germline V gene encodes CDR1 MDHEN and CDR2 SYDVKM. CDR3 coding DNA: TGTGCCAGCAGTCTCAGGGGAGCCTCCTACGAGCAGTACTTC. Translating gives CASSLRGASYEQYF. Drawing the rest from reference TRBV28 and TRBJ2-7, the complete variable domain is DVKVTQSSRYLVKRTGEKVFLECVQDMDHENMFWYRQDPGLGLRLIYFSYDVKMKEKGDIPEGYSVSREKKERFSLILESASTNQTSMYLCASSLRGASYEQYFGPGTRLTVT.

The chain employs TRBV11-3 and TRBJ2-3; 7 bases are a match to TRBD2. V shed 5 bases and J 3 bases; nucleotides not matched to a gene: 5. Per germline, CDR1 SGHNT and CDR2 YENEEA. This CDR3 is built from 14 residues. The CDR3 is CASSALAETDTQYF. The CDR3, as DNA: TGTGCCAGCAGCGCCCTAGCGGAAACAGATACGCAGTATTTT.